The 3 T cell receptor beta chains given below trace back to one sample, sequenced in a study of cytomegalovirus exposure and HLA in healthy donors. Vbeta (60) and Jbeta (13) primers were used in the PCR. Only in-frame clones appear in the TCRdb table, and some are missing; sequencing was by immunoSEQ multiplex PCR. The table includes more than 200,000 clones, over 75% detected once. The sample comprised PBMCs. The receptor source for this set is a girl aged 2 to 9 in good health and CMV-seronegative.

The V call is TRBV5-5, the J call TRBJ2-5; 7 bases are shared with TRBD1. CDR3 length: 14 residues. Germline V CDR1 and CDR2: SGHKS, YYEKEE (reference sequence). The V segment lost 7 bases and the J segment 3 bases; nucleotides outside the gene matches: 9. CDR3 amino acids: CASLSRDSKETQYF. Written as DNA, the CDR3 is TGTGCCAGCTTGTCCCGGGACAGCAAAGAGACCCAGTACTTC.

This clone was recorded once. The chain joins TRBV27 to TRBJ2-7, with D tentatively TRBD1 (5 bases). Germline loops: CDR1 MNHEY, CDR2 SMNVEV (reference sequence). Trimming took off 5 bases at V and 1 base at J, with 21 bases between the two ends. The CDR3 length is 17 residues. The CDR3 region is CASSTFKGQLLSYEQYF. DNA for the CDR3: TGTGCCAGCAGTACATTTAAGGGGCAGTTGCTTTCCTACGAGCAGTACTTC.

This clone was recorded a few times. The CDR3 bases are TGTGCCAGCAGCTTACAACAGCAAGAGACCCAGTACTTC. Encoded protein: CASSLQQQETQYF. This rearrangement joins TRBV7-6 to TRBJ2-5; D gene ambiguous. The germline CDR1 and CDR2 sequences are SGHVS and FNYEAQ. V shed 2 bases and J shed 2 bases, with 6 bases lying between them. This CDR3 is 13 amino acids long. Looking up the rest from reference TRBV7-6 and TRBJ2-5 gives the full variable domain: GAGVSQSPRYKVTKRGQDVALRCDPISGHVSLYWYRQALGQGPEFLTYFNYEAQQDKSGLPNDRFSAERPEGSISTLTIQRTEQRDSAMYRCASSLQQQETQYFGPGTRLLVL.